What follows describes a single T cell receptor (beta chain). The specificity of this receptor is unknown. Qualities for individual bases were not recorded, and no much larger clone is one base off. Library preparation employed 5' RACE. Reads for this sample came from an Illumina HiSeq 2500. A second roughly 6 to 12 cycle PCR used a sample-barcoded 5' primer and a J-beta primer mix. Each TCR beta cDNA molecule received a unique molecular identifier from a template-switch 5' adaptor carrying 12 random nucleotides. At least 3 million CDR3-containing paired-end reads were obtained from each sample. First-strand cDNA synthesis was performed from all RNA using the Mint cDNA synthesis kit, with priming by a TRBC-specific oligonucleotide. All cDNA was treated with uracil-DNA glycosylase and then went through a first 18-cycle PCR with the universal primers M1SS and BC2_uni_R. The authors' analysis ran thus. For normalization, 1 million high-quality reads were randomly selected from each sample, with every read carrying a distinct molecular identifier. Reads with shared molecular identifiers were discarded instead of being binned into consensus sequences. CDR3 identification, clonotype clustering and error correction used MiTCR with a Q25 quality threshold and the strictest error-elimination algorithm. A nonparametric unseen species model with Euler transformation was used to estimate a lower bound on total TCR beta diversity. The public reads were reanalyzed by TCRdb: fastp trimming at Q25, MiXCR alignment, in-frame beta chains only. CDR3 protein sequences are deduplicated, and each keeps its most common genes and DNA. The V and J calls reflect TCRdb's pipeline rather than the authors' work. The sample includes about 900,000 distinct CDR3 sequences, with 60% to 80% observed a single time. In total, the top ten clones hold roughly a quarter of the sample.

The 40 or so donors, aged about 6 to 100 years, were systemically healthy Caucasian individuals from Russia. Around 9.7 milliliters of peripheral blood were collected from each donor into EDTA-treated Vacutainer tubes. Ficoll-Paque density-gradient centrifugation was used to isolate PBMCs, with at least 7 million per sample. Total RNA, at least 6 micrograms per sample, was extracted from PBMCs with Trizol reagent. The percentages of naive CD45RAhigh/CD27high T cells were determined by flow cytometry on a PBMC aliquot from every donor. This sample stems from a study of blood T cells in healthy people across ages (dated by TCRdb to the mid-2010s). General notes on the study: Template switching captured roughly one uniquely barcoded TCR beta cDNA molecule per two T cells in model experiments. Using the same blood draw, the study looked at two additional independent replicas of 1 million unique cDNA reads for two donors, one aged 18 to 30 and the other aged 80 or older. Using deep sequencing normalized with unique cDNA molecular identifiers, the study measured how TCR beta repertoire diversity changes with age. The donors were split into four age groups: young (average around 16 years), middle-aged (about 40), aged (over 55) and long-lived (over 80). To avoid experimental bias, donors of different ages were randomly spread across the sequencing lanes.

Paper-wide results and their limitations: A strong correlation was found between observed TCR beta diversity and the percentage of naive T cells measured by flow cytometry. As age increased, observed TCR beta diversity per million T cells dropped in a roughly linear way, and a significant reduction was already evident by age 40. Compared with the aged group, more naive CD4+ T cells, fewer expanded clones and increased TCR diversity were shown by the long-lived group, suggesting age selection. Estimates of total diversity from one million sequenced T cells were regarded as lower bounds and underestimates. Because donor CMV infection status was unknown, age-related changes in expanded clonotypes were potentially confounded. Bulk unsorted PBMC profiling prevented conclusive comparison of naive and antigen-experienced compartments.

The source of this sequence is a man under 40 in good health. The sample comprised blood.

The sequenced DNA is TGTGCCAGCAGTTATCCTACCGGGACACGCTACGAGCAGTACTTC. It translates to CASSYPTGTRYEQYF. In this chain, TRBV6-2 or TRBV6-3 is recombined with TRBJ2-7; TRBD1 might be the D gene, on 6 matching bases. At the junction V is shortened by 3 bases and J by 3 bases, with 15 bases in between. Measured from the cysteine to the phenylalanine, the CDR3 is 15 residues long. This entry keeps only the CDR3 DNA: 45 bases, framed from base 1. From the germline V gene, CDR1 is MNHEY and CDR2 is SVGEGT.